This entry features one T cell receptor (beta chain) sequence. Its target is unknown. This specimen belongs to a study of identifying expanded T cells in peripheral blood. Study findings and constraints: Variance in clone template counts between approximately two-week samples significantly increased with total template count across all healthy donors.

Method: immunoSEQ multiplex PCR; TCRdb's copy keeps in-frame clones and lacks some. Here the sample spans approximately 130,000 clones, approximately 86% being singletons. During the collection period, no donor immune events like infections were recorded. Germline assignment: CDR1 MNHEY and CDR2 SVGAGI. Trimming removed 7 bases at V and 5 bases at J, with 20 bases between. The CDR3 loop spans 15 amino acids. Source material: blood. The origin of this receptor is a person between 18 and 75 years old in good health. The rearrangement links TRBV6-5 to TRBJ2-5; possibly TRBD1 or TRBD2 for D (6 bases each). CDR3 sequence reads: CASTPGWGAGETQYF. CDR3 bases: TGTGCCAGCACCCCAGGTTGGGGGGCAGGGGAGACCCAGTACTTC.